The 18 T cell receptor beta chains in this list originate from one sample, sequenced in a study of T-cell memory formation after mild COVID-19 (dated by TCRdb to about 2021). Library preparation used 5' RACE. The data were produced on an Illumina NovaSeq 6000. Through fastp at Q25 and MiXCR, TCRdb rebuilt clones from the public reads, retaining in-frame beta chains. Entries that share a CDR3 protein sequence are merged under the most common genes and DNA. For this sample the table gives approximately 190,000 distinct CDR3 sequences, of which 15% to 20% were detected only once. About 2.4% of the sample lies in the top ten. Material: PBMCs or a T cell subset sorted from them (not recorded which). Receptors were obtained from an adult woman who had mild COVID-19 (a few samples of this study predate the infection). The sample titles of this study are shuffled in the database, so cell type and time point are left out; the donor was told from shared clones.

A few counts support this clonotype. V usage is TRBV6-5 and J usage is TRBJ1-1; D perhaps matches TRBD1 (5 bases). Germline CDR1 reads MNHEY; CDR2 reads SVGAGI. The CDR3 is made up of 14 amino acids. V lost 7 bases and J 4 bases, leaving 16 bases between the germline ends. Here the CDR3 DNA reads TGTGCCAGCAATTCGTTGGGGGAGGTCACTGAAGCTTTCTTT. This translates into CASNSLGEVTEAFF.

This clonotype has only a few counts. The chain combines TRBV12-3 or TRBV12-4 with TRBJ1-2; TRBD1 aligns across 7 bases. The CDR3 has 13 residues. Losses at the gene ends were 6 bases for V and 5 bases for J; bases not matched to a gene: 6. The CDR3 reads CASRQTGHYGYTF. The CDR3 bases are TGTGCCAGCAGACAGACAGGGCATTATGGCTACACCTTC.

This clonotype was observed a handful of times. J is TRBJ2-5 and V is TRBV4-2; 10 positions agree with TRBD1. V was clipped by 5 bases and J by 5 bases; unmatched bases: 8. The CDR3 length is 15 residues. Germline V CDR1 and CDR2: LGHNA, YNFKEQ. CDR3 protein: CASSAYMDRGETQYF. For the CDR3, the DNA is TGTGCCAGCAGCGCATACATGGACAGGGGGGAGACCCAGTACTTC.

This clonotype was seen a few times. The rearrangement uses TRBV7-9 and TRBJ2-7; 7 nucleotides agree with TRBD1. This CDR3 is 14 amino acids long. Germline V gene lookup returns CDR1 SEHNR and CDR2 FQNEAQ (reference sequence). J was trimmed by 3 bases and V by 0 bases; bases with no gene match: 2. The CDR3 DNA sequence: TGTGCCAGCAGCTTAGCGGCAGGGGGCTACGAGCAGTACTTC. This encodes CASSLAAGGYEQYF.

V usage is TRBV3-1 and J usage is TRBJ2-2; 9 nucleotides line up with TRBD1. The CDR3 contains 14 residues. Germline-derived CDR1 and CDR2 are LGHDT and YNNKEL (reference sequence). Germline trimming cut 7 bases from V and 5 bases from J; bases unmatched to any gene: 5. CDR3 region: CASTTGGGTGELFF. The CDR3 coding sequence is TGTGCCAGCACTACAGGGGGCGGGACCGGGGAGCTGTTTTTT.

This clonotype came up a few times. The V call is TRBV7-9, the J call TRBJ2-2, with 9 positions matching TRBD1. Germline loops: CDR1 SEHNR, CDR2 FQNEAQ (reference sequence). The CDR3 is 16 amino acids. With 10 bases clipped from V and 1 base from J, the junction kept 10 bases outside the gene matches. The chain's CDR3 is CATQDRGKENTGELFF. In nucleotides, the CDR3 is TGTGCCACCCAGGACAGGGGCAAAGAGAACACCGGGGAGCTGTTTTTT.

This clonotype turned up a few times. The junction differs from germline at one of its ends, possibly a read error. V usage is TRBV20-1 and J usage is TRBJ1-3; D is possibly TRBD1 (6 bases). Germline CDR1 is DFQATT and CDR2 is SNEGSKA (reference sequence). The CDR3 loop spans 16 amino acids. The DNA of the CDR3 is TGCAGTGCTAGAGATTCCTCCCCGGACAGATTTAGGAATTCCATTTTT. Translating it yields CSARDSSPDRFRNSIF.

This clonotype was picked up many times. V is TRBV4-3 and J is TRBJ2-2, with a tentative D call TRBD1 (6 bases). The length of the CDR3 is 14 residues. V was shortened by 3 bases and J by 6 bases, with 11 bases between the two germline ends. Germline V gives CDR1 LGHNA, CDR2 YSLEER. CDR3 bases: TGCGCCAGCAGCCATGTGGACAGAGCCGGGGAGCTGTTTTTT. Its translation is CASSHVDRAGELFF.

This clonotype came up many times. The chain joins TRBV5-1 to TRBJ1-6; D is undetermined. The germline V gene has CDR1 SGHRS and CDR2 YFSETQ. Trimming stripped 4 bases from V and 7 bases from J, with 12 bases between. This CDR3 has 14 residues. CDR3 bases: TGCGCCAGCAGCCCGTCGACGGAGAATTCACCCCTCCACTTT. As protein: CASSPSTENSPLHF.

The V gene is TRBV5-1, the J gene TRBJ1-1, with D uncertain. Trimming removed 4 bases from V and 0 bases from J, with 7 bases in between. CDR3 length equals 13 residues. The germline V gene encodes CDR1 SGHRS and CDR2 YFSETQ. In nucleotides, the CDR3 is TGCGCCAGCAGCGAGACCCTGAACACTGAAGCTTTCTTT. It is translated as CASSETLNTEAFF.

The table lists this clonotype with many counts. The chain joins TRBV30 to TRBJ2-7, with a weak D call TRBD2 (6 bases). The CDR3 runs 15 residues. V lost 3 bases, J lost 0 bases, and 15 bases lay in between. The germline gives CDR1 GTSNPN, CDR2 SVGIG (reference sequence). The CDR3 nucleotides read TGTGCCTGGAGACAACAGAGCGGGCACTCCTACGAGCAGTACTTC. Translated: CAWRQQSGHSYEQYF.

There are many counts of this clonotype. The J gene is TRBJ2-3, the V gene TRBV12-3 or TRBV12-4; no clear D gene. V dropped 3 bases and J dropped 6 bases, with 10 bases sitting between them. The CDR3 is made up of 13 amino acids. The CDR3 nucleotides read TGTGCCAGCAGTTTCCGTGGCTCGGATACGCAGTATTTT. It yields the protein CASSFRGSDTQYF.

The sample holds a few counts of this clonotype. The chain combines TRBV5-1 with TRBJ2-1; maybe TRBD2 (7 bases). Germline V gene sequence: CDR1 SGHRS, CDR2 YFSETQ. This CDR3 comprises 17 residues. V was shortened by 0 bases and J by 5 bases, with 18 bases between the two germline ends. CDR3 residues: CASSLEVRGARNNEQFF. The CDR3 coding sequence is TGCGCCAGCAGCTTGGAAGTTCGGGGGGCGCGAAACAATGAGCAGTTCTTC.

This clonotype has a handful of counts. The rearrangement uses TRBV7-9 and TRBJ1-2; D ambiguous. CDR1 SEHNR and CDR2 FQNEAQ come from the germline V gene (reference sequence). Trimming left V 6 bases short and J 8 bases short, with 16 bases between. The CDR3 sequence is 13 residues long. The CDR3 here is CASSFDATVGYTF. CDR3 sequence (DNA): TGTGCCAGCAGTTTCGACGCGACGGTCGGCTACACCTTC.

CDR3 protein: CASSQNAVGYGYTF. In nucleotides, the CDR3 is TGTGCCAGCAGCCAAAATGCAGTGGGCTATGGCTACACCTTC. The chain combines TRBV7-9 with TRBJ1-2; D not certain. The V end was cut by 5 bases, the J end by 4 bases, with 14 bases between. Germline lookup yields CDR1 SEHNR and CDR2 FQNEAQ (reference sequence). The CDR3 runs to 14 residues.

This rearrangement joins TRBV5-1 to TRBJ1-6; 7 bases are shared with TRBD1. The CDR3 sequence is 16 residues long. V shed 3 bases, J shed 0 bases, and the junction held 3 bases outside the gene matches. Germline assignment: CDR1 SGHRS and CDR2 YFSETQ. CDR3 bases: TGCGCCAGCAGCTCACGGACAGGCTCCTATAATTCACCCCTCCACTTT. It codes for CASSSRTGSYNSPLHF.

J is TRBJ2-1 and V is TRBV6-5; 10 nucleotides agree with TRBD1. Trimming at V came to 6 bases and at J to 2 bases, leaving 4 bases not matched to a gene. CDR1 MNHEY and CDR2 SVGAGI come from the germline V gene. The CDR3 contains 15 residues. The CDR3 DNA sequence: TGTGCCAGCAGACCCGGACAGGGGGCCTACAATGAGCAGTTCTTC. Encoded protein: CASRPGQGAYNEQFF.

This clonotype has only one observation. The CDR3 coding sequence is TGTGCCAGCAGTTCACCTGGGGGGGGGACGTGGACAGATACGCAGTATTTT. Translation gives CASSSPGGGTWTDTQYF. V and J are TRBV28 and TRBJ2-3; 7 nucleotides line up with TRBD2. Germline lookup yields CDR1 MDHEN and CDR2 SYDVKM. Trimming at V came to 4 bases and at J to 3 bases, leaving 13 bases not matched to a gene. The CDR3 has 17 residues.